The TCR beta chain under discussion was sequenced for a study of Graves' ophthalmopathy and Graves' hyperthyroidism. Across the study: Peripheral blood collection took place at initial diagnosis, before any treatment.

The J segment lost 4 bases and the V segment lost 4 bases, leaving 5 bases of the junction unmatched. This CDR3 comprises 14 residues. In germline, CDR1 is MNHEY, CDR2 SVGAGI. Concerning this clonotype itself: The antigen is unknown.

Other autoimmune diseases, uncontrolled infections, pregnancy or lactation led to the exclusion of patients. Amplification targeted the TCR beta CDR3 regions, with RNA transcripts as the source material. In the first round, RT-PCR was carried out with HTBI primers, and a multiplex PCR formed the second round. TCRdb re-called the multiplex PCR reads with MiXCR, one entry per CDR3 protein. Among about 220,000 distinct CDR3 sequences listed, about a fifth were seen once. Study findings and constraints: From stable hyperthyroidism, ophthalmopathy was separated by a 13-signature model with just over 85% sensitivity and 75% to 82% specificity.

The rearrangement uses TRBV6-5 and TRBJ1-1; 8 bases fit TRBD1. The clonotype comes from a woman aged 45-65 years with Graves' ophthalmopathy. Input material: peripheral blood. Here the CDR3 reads CASSLTGAATEAFF. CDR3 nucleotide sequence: TGTGCCAGCAGTTTGACAGGGGCGGCCACTGAAGCTTTCTTT.